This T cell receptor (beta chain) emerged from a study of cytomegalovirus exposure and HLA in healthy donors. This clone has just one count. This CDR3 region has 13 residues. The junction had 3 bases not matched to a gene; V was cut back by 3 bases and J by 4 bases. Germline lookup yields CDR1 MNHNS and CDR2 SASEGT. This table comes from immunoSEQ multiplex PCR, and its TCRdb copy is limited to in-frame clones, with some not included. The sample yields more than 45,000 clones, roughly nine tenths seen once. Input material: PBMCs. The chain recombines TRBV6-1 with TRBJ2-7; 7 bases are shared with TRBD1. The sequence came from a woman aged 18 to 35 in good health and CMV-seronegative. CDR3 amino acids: CASSDAQGYEQYF. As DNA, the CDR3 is TGTGCCAGCAGTGATGCACAGGGGTACGAGCAGTACTTC.